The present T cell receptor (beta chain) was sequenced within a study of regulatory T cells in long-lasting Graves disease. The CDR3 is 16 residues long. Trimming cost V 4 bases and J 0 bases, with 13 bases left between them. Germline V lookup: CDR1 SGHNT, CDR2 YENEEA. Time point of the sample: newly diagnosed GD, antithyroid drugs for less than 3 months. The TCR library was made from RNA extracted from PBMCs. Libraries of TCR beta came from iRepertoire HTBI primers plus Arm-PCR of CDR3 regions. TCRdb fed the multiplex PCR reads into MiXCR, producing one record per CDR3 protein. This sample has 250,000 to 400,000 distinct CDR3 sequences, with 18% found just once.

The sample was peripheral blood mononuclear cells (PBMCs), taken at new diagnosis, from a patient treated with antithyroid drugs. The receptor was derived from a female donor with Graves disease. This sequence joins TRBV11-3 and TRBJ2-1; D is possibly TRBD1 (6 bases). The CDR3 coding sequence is TGTGCCAGCAGCTCCCGGGACATCGGCTCCTACAATGAGCAGTTCTTC. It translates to CASSSRDIGSYNEQFF.